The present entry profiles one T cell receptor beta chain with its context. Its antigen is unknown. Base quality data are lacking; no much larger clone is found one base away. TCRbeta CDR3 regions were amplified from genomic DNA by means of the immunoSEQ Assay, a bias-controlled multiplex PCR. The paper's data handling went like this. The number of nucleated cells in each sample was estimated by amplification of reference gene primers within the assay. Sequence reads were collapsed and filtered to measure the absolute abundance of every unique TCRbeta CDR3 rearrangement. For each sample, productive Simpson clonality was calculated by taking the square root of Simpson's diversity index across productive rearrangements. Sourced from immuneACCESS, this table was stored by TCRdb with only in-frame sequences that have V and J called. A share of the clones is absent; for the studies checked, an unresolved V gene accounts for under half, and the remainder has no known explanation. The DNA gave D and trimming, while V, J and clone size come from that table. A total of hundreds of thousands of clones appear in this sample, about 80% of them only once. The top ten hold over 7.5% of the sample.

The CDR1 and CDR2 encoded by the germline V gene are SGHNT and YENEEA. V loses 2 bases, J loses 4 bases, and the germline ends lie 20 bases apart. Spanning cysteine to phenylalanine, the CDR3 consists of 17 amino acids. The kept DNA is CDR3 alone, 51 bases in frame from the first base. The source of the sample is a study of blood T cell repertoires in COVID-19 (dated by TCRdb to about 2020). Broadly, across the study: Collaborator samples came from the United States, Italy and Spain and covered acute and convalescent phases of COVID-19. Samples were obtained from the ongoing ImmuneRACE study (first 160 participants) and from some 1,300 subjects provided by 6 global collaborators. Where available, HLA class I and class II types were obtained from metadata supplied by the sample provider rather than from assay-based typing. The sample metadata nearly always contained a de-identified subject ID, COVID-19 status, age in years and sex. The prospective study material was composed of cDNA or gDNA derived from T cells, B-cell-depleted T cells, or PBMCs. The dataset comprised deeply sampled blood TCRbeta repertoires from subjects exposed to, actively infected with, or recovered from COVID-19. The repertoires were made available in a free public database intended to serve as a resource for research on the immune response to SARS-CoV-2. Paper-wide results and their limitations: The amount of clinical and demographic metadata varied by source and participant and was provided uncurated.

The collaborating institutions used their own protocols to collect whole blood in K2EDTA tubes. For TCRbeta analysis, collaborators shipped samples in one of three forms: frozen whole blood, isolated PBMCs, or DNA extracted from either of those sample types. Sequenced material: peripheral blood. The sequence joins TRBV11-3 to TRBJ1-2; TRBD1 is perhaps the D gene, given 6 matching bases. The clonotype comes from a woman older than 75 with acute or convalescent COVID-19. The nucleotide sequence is TGTGCCAGCAGCTTATGGCGGACAGAGGGCTTTTTCTATGGCTACACCTTC. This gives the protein CASSLWRTEGFFYGYTF.